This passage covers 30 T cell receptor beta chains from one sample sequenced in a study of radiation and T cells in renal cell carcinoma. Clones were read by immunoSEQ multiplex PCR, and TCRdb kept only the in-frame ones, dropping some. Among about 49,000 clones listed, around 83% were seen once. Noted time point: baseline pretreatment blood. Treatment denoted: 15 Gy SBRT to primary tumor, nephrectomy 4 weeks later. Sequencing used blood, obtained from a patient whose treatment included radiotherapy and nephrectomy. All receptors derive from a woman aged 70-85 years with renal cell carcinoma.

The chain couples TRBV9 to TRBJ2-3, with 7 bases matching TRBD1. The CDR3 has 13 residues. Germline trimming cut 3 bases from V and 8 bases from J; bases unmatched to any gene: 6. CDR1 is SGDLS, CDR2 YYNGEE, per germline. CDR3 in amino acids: CASSAGTAPTQYF. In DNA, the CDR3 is TGTGCCAGCAGCGCCGGGACAGCCCCTACGCAGTATTTT.

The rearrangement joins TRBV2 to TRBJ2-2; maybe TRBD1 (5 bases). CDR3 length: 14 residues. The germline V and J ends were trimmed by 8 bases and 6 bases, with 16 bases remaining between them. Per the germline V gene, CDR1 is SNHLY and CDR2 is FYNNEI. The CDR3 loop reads CASRSQGQPGELFF. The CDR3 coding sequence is TGTGCCAGCCGGAGTCAGGGCCAGCCCGGGGAGCTGTTTTTT. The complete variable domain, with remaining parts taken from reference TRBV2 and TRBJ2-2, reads EPEVTQTPSHQVTQMGQEVILRCVPISNHLYFYWYRQILGQKVEFLVSFYNNEISEKSEIFDDQFSVERPDGSNFTLKIRSTKLEDSAMYFCASRSQGQPGELFFGEGSRLTVL.

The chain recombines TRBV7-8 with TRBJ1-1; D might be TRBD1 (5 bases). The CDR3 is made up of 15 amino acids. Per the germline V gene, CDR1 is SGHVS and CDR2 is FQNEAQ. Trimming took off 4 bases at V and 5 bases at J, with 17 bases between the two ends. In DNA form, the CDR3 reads TGTGCCAGCAGCTACCGGACACCGGGCGGAACTGAAGCTTTCTTT. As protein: CASSYRTPGGTEAFF.

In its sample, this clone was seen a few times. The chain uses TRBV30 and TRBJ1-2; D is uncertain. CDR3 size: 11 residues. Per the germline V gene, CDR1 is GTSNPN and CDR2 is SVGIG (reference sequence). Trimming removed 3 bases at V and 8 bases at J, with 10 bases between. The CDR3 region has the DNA TGTGCCTGGAGCCGGAGGCTGGGCTACACCTTC. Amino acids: CAWSRRLGYTF.

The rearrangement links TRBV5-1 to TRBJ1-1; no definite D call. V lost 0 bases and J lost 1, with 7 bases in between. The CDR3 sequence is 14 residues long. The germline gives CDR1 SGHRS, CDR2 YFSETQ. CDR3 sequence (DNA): TGCGCCAGCAGCTTGGGACCGTCGAACACTGAAGCTTTCTTT. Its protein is CASSLGPSNTEAFF.

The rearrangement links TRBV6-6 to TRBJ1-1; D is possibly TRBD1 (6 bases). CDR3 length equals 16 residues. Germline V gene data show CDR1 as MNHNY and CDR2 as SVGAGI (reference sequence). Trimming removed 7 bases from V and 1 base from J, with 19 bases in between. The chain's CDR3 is CASMQAAGATNTEAFF. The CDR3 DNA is TGTGCCAGCATGCAGGCGGCAGGGGCCACGAACACTGAAGCTTTCTTT.

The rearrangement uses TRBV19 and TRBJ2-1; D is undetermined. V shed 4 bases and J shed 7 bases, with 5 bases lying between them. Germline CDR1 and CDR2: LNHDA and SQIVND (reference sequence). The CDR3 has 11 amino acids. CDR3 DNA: TGTGCCAGTAGTAGTGGGAATGAGCAGTTCTTC. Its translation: CASSSGNEQFF.

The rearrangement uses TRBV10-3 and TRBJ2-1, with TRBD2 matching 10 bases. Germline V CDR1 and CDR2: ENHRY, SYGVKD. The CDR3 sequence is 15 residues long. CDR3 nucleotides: TGTGCTTCCCAGGGTGGTAGCGGGAGGAATAATGAGCAGTTCTTC. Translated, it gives CASQGGSGRNNEQFF.

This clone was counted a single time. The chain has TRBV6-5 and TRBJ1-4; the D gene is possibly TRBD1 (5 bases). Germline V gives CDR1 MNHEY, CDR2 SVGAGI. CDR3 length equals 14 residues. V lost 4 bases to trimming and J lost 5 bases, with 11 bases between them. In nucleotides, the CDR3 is TGTGCCAGCAGTTTCGCCGGGGACAATGAAAAACTGTTTTTT. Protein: CASSFAGDNEKLFF.

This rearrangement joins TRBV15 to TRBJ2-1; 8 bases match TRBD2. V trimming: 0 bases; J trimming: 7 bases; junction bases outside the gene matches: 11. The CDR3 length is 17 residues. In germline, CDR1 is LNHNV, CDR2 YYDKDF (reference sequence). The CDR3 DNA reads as TGTGCCACCAGCAGAGAGGTTGCAGCGGGAGTTCGGAATGAGCAGTTCTTC. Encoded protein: CATSREVAAGVRNEQFF.

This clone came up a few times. CDR3 loop: CASSPRDRGSEAFF. CDR3 coding DNA: TGTGCCAGTAGTCCCCGGGACAGGGGTTCTGAAGCTTTCTTT. The chain couples TRBV19 to TRBJ1-1; 10 bases are a match to TRBD1. Per germline, CDR1 LNHDA and CDR2 SQIVND (reference sequence). Trimming took 5 bases from V and 6 from J; bases not matched to a gene: 6. The CDR3 spans 14 residues.

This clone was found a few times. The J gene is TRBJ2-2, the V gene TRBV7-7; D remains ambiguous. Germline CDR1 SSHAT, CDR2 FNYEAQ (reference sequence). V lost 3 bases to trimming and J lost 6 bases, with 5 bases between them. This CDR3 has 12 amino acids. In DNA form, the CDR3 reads TGTGCCAGCAGCTTTATGGCCGGGGAGCTGTTTTTT. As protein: CASSFMAGELFF.

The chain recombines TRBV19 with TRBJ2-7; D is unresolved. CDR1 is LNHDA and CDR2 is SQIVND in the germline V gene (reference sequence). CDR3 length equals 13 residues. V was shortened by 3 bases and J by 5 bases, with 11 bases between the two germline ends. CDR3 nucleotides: TGTGCCAGTAGTATGGCCTCTGGGGACGAGCAGTACTTC. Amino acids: CASSMASGDEQYF. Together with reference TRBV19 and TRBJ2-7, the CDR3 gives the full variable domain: DGGITQSPKYLFRKEGQNVTLSCEQNLNHDAMYWYRQDPGQGLRLIYYSQIVNDFQKGDIAEGYSVSREKKESFPLTVTSAQKNPTAFYLCASSMASGDEQYFGPGTRLTVT.

The CDR3 sequence: CASSHGQEQYF. In DNA, the CDR3 is TGCGCCAGCAGCCACGGACAAGAGCAGTACTTC. The chain combines TRBV4-1 with TRBJ2-7; possible D gene TRBD1, 5 bases. V shed 3 bases and J shed 7 bases, with 7 bases lying between them. Per the germline V gene, CDR1 is MGHRA and CDR2 is YSYEKL. This CDR3 has 11 amino acids.

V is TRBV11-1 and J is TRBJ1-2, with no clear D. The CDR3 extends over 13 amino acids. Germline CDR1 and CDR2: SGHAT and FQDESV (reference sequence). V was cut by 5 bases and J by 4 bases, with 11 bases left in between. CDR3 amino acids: CASSPDGGYGYTF. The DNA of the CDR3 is TGTGCCAGCAGCCCGGACGGTGGCTATGGCTACACCTTC.

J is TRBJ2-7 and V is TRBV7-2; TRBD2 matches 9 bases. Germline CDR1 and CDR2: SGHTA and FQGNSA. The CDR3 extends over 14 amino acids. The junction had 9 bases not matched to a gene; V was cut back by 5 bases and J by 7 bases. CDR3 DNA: TGTGCCAGCAGCCCAGGGACTAGCTGGGATGAGCAGTACTTC. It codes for CASSPGTSWDEQYF.

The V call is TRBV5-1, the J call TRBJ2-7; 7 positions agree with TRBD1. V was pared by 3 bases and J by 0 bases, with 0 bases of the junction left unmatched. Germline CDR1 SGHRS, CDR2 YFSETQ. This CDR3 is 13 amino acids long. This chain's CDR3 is CASSWDSSYEQYF. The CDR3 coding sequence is TGCGCCAGCAGCTGGGACAGCTCCTACGAGCAGTACTTC.

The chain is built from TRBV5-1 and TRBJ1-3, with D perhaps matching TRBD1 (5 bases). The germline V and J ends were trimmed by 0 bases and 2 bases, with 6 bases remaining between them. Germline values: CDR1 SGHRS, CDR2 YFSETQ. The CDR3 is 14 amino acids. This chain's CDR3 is CASSLGTTGNTIYF. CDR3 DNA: TGCGCCAGCAGCTTGGGGACAACTGGAAACACCATATATTTT.

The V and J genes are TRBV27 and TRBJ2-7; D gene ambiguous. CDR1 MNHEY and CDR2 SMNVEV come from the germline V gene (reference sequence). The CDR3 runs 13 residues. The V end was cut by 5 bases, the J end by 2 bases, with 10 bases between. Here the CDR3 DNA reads TGTGCCAGCAGTGCCATTCCGCCCTACGAGCAGTACTTC. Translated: CASSAIPPYEQYF.

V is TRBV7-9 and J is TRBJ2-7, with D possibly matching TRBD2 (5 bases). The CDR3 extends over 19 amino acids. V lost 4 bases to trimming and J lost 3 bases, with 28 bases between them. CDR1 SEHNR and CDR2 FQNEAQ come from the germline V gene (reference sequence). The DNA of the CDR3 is TGTGCCAGCAGCTCCCTTAGCTCGGGATCGGGGATTAAGAACTACGAGCAGTACTTC. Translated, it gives CASSSLSSGSGIKNYEQYF.

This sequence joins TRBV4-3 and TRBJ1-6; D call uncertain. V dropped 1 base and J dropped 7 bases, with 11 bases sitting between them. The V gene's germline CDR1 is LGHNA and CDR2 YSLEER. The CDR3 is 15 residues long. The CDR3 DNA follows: TGCGCCAGCAGCCAAGGGACGAGCCCGAATTCACCCCTCCACTTT. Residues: CASSQGTSPNSPLHF.

CDR3 protein: CAISEREETQYF. CDR3 in DNA: TGTGCCATCAGTGAAAGGGAAGAGACCCAGTACTTC. The chain links TRBV10-3 to TRBJ2-5, with unresolved D. The CDR3 is made up of 12 amino acids. The ends were cut back, 3 bases at V and 3 bases at J, with 5 bases in the middle. Germline loops: CDR1 ENHRY, CDR2 SYGVKD.

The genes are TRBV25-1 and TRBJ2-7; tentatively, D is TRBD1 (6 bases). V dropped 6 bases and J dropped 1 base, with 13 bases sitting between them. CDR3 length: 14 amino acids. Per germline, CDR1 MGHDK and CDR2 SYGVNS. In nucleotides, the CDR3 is TGTGCCAGCAGCCCCCCGACAGGATCCTACGAGCAGTACTTC. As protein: CASSPPTGSYEQYF.

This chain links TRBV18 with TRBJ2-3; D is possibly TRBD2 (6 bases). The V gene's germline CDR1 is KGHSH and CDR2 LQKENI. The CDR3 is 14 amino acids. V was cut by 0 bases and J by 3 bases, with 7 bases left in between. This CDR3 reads CASSPPRGTDTQYF. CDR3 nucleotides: TGTGCCAGCTCACCACCCCGGGGGACAGATACGCAGTATTTT.

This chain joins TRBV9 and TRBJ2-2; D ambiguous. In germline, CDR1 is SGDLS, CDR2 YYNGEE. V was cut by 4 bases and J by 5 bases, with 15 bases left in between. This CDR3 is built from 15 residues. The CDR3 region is CASSSRIAGTGELFF. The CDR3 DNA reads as TGTGCCAGCAGCTCCAGAATAGCAGGAACCGGGGAGCTGTTTTTT.

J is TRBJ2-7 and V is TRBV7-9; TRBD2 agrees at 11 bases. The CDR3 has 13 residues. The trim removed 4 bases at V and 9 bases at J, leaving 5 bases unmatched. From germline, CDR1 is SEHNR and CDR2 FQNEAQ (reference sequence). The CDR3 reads CASSSPGLAVQYF. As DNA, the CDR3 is TGTGCCAGCAGCTCCCCGGGACTAGCGGTGCAGTACTTC.

CDR3 amino acids: CASSLAGQGYSPLHF. The CDR3 region has the DNA TGCGCCAGCAGCTTGGCGGGACAGGGGTATTCACCCCTCCACTTT. The chain links TRBV5-1 to TRBJ1-6, with 10 positions matching TRBD1. Unmatched junction bases numbered 2, after V lost 0 bases and J lost 8 bases. The CDR3 sequence is 15 residues long. The germline CDR1 and CDR2 sequences are SGHRS and YFSETQ.

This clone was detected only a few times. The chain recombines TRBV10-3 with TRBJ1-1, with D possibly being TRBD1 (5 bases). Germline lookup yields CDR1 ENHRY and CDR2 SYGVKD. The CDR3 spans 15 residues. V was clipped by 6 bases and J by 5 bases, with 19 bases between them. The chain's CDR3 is CAIRESFVGGTEAFF. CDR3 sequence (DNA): TGTGCCATCAGGGAGAGTTTCGTTGGGGGGACTGAAGCTTTCTTT.

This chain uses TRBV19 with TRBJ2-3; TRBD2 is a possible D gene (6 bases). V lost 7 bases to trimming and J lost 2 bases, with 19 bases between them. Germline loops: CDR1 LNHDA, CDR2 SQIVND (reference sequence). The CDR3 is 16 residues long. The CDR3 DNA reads TGTGCCAGTAATTCAGGAGCAGCGGGTCTCACAGATACGCAGTATTTT. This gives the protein CASNSGAAGLTDTQYF.

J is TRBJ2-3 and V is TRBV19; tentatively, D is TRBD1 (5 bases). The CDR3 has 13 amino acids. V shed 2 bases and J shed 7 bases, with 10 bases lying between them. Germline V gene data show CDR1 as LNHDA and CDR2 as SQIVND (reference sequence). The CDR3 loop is CASSIRGVNTQYF. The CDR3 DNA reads TGTGCCAGTAGTATAAGGGGCGTTAATACGCAGTATTTT.